The 28 T cell receptor beta chains reported below all come from one sample, sequenced in a study of T cell responses to AZD1222 COVID-19 vaccine. The assay was immunoSEQ multiplex PCR, and TCRdb's table has in-frame clones only and misses some. Of tens of thousands of clones in the sample, 70% to 90% were seen once. The sequenced sample was peripheral blood, obtained 28 days after the second AZD1222 dose. The receptor source for this set is an adult who received the AZD1222 COVID-19 vaccine.

This clone was seen more than once but under ten times. The chain recombines TRBV19 with TRBJ1-5; D is unclear. This CDR3 region has 17 residues. Trimming took 4 bases from V and 7 from J, leaving 23 bases between them. Germline assignment: CDR1 LNHDA and CDR2 SQIVND (reference sequence). CDR3 sequence: CASSTAAGPSSNQPQHF. The CDR3 DNA reads TGTGCCAGTAGTACGGCGGCCGGCCCCTCATCCAACCAGCCCCAGCATTTT.

The chain joins TRBV7-9 to TRBJ2-2; D not resolved. Trimming took off 8 bases at V and 3 bases at J, with 16 bases between the two ends. CDR3 size: 15 residues. CDR1 and CDR2 (germline): SEHNR, FQNEAQ (reference sequence). CDR3 region: CASLRNRLDTGELFF. The DNA for the CDR3 is TGTGCCAGCCTTCGGAACAGACTGGACACCGGGGAGCTGTTTTTT.

The chain is built from TRBV12-3 or TRBV12-4 and TRBJ2-7; no firm D call. Trimming shortened V by 2 bases and J by 2 bases, and 7 bases separated the two germline ends. The CDR3 has 13 residues. The CDR3 DNA follows: TGTGCCAGCAGTTTACAGGAAGCCTACGAGCAGTACTTC. Residues: CASSLQEAYEQYF.

The chain links TRBV2 to TRBJ1-2; the D gene is possibly TRBD1 (6 bases). Germline CDR1 SNHLY, CDR2 FYNNEI. V gave up 6 bases and J gave up 4 bases, with 12 bases separating them. CDR3 size: 13 residues. DNA for the CDR3: TGTGCCAGCAGCGAGGGGGACATCTATGGCTACACCTTC. Translating gives CASSEGDIYGYTF. Drawing the rest from reference TRBV2 and TRBJ1-2, the complete variable domain is EPEVTQTPSHQVTQMGQEVILRCVPISNHLYFYWYRQILGQKVEFLVSFYNNEISEKSEIFDDQFSVERPDGSNFTLKIRSTKLEDSAMYFCASSEGDIYGYTFGSGTRLTVV.

The J gene is TRBJ2-1, the V gene TRBV6-5, with TRBD2 matching 10 bases. The V gene end was trimmed by 4 bases and the J gene end by 9 bases; junction bases not matched to a gene: 0. The CDR3 runs 12 residues. Germline V gene lookup returns CDR1 MNHEY and CDR2 SVGAGI. CDR3 residues: CASSSSGSEQFF. As DNA, the CDR3 is TGTGCCAGCAGTTCTAGCGGGAGTGAGCAGTTCTTC.

V is TRBV2 and J is TRBJ1-1; 7 bases map to TRBD1. V was pared by 2 bases and J by 0 bases, with 9 bases of the junction left unmatched. This CDR3 contains 17 residues. Germline-derived CDR1 and CDR2 are SNHLY and FYNNEI. The CDR3 sequence: CASSETPTGIMNTEAFF. CDR3 in DNA: TGTGCCAGCAGTGAAACCCCGACAGGGATCATGAACACTGAAGCTTTCTTT.

The chain joins TRBV2 to TRBJ1-1; D is ambiguous. Germline V gene data show CDR1 as SNHLY and CDR2 as FYNNEI. Deletions cut 8 bases from V and 7 bases from J, with 14 bases between. The CDR3 has 12 amino acids. CDR3 DNA sequence: TGTGCCAGCGGGATGGGCAGACTTGAAGCTTTCTTT. Translated, it gives CASGMGRLEAFF.

The V and J genes are TRBV9 and TRBJ2-1; TRBD2 matches 9 bases. CDR1 and CDR2 (germline): SGDLS, YYNGEE. The CDR3 spans 15 residues. J lost 7 bases, V lost 0 bases, and 5 bases had no gene match. CDR3: CASSVGLAGSNEQFF. The CDR3 region has the DNA TGTGCCAGCAGCGTAGGGCTAGCGGGATCAAATGAGCAGTTCTTC. Full variable domain (missing parts from reference TRBV9 and TRBJ2-1): DSGVTQTPKHLITATGQRVTLRCSPRSGDLSVYWYQQSLDQGLQFLIQYYNGEERAKGNILERFSAQQFPDLHSELNLSSLELGDSALYFCASSVGLAGSNEQFFGPGTRLTVL.

The gene calls are TRBV12-3 or TRBV12-4 and TRBJ2-5, with D unresolved. V was cut by 0 bases and J by 4 bases, with 6 bases left in between. There are 13 residues in the CDR3. The CDR3 loop is CASSLADRETQYF. The DNA for the CDR3 is TGTGCCAGCAGTTTAGCGGATCGAGAGACCCAGTACTTC.

The chain employs TRBV10-3 and TRBJ2-4, with 10 bases that match TRBD2. J was trimmed by 6 bases and V by 4 bases; bases with no gene match: 12. Germline assignment: CDR1 ENHRY and CDR2 SYGVKD. The CDR3 is 17 amino acids. CDR3 amino acids: CAISAGAGGPSGNIQYF. CDR3 DNA sequence: TGTGCCATCAGTGCAGGAGCGGGAGGGCCGTCGGGAAACATTCAGTACTTC.

This chain connects TRBV12-3 or TRBV12-4 to TRBJ2-7; D uncertain. Deletions cut 6 bases from V and 6 bases from J, with 12 bases between. This CDR3 is 12 amino acids long. The CDR3 reads CASSQVIGEQYF. The CDR3 coding sequence is TGTGCCAGCAGCCAGGTGATCGGCGAGCAGTACTTC.

This chain uses TRBV10-1 with TRBJ2-1; 7 nucleotides line up with TRBD2. CDR1 and CDR2 from the germline V gene are WNHNN and SYGVQD (reference sequence). This CDR3 has 14 residues. V shed 3 bases and J 7 bases; nucleotides not matched to a gene: 6. The CDR3 sequence is CASSEAGTKNEQFF. The CDR3 DNA reads as TGCGCCAGCAGTGAAGCCGGGACTAAAAATGAGCAGTTCTTC.

This chain joins TRBV5-4 and TRBJ1-3; no clear D. Germline CDR1 SGHNT, CDR2 YYREEE (reference sequence). There are 16 residues in the CDR3. V gave up 5 bases and J gave up 0 bases, with 15 bases separating them. CDR3 residues: CASSTGSDYSGNTIYF. The CDR3 nucleotides are TGTGCCAGCAGTACCGGGAGCGATTACTCTGGAAACACCATATATTTT. The variable domain in full, with the rest retrieved from reference TRBV5-4 and TRBJ1-3, is ETGVTQSPTHLIKTRGQQVTLRCSSQSGHNTVSWYQQALGQGPQFIFQYYREEENGRGNFPPRFSGLQFPNYSSELNVNALELDDSALYLCASSTGSDYSGNTIYFGEGSWLTVV.

The chain recombines TRBV27 with TRBJ2-3; no clear D. The germline V gene encodes CDR1 MNHEY and CDR2 SMNVEV (reference sequence). The CDR3 runs 16 residues. Trimming stripped 4 bases from V and 5 bases from J, with 19 bases between. CDR3 sequence: CASSYRPRFGIDTQYF. CDR3 sequence (DNA): TGTGCCAGCAGTTACCGCCCTAGATTTGGCATAGATACGCAGTATTTT.

The rearrangement joins TRBV27 to TRBJ1-1; a weak D match, TRBD1 (6 bases). V was pared by 0 bases and J by 5 bases, with 10 bases between. The germline V gene encodes CDR1 MNHEY and CDR2 SMNVEV (reference sequence). CDR3 size: 14 residues. CDR3 coding DNA: TGTGCCAGCAGTTTATCGAGGAGGGGGACTGAAGCTTTCTTT. Protein product: CASSLSRRGTEAFF.

The V gene is TRBV12-3 or TRBV12-4, the J gene TRBJ1-2; the D gene is possibly TRBD1 (5 bases). The CDR3 runs to 13 residues. With 6 bases removed from V and 9 bases from J, the gap between germline ends came to 17 bases. The CDR3 region has the DNA TGTGCCAGCAGCTCTGGGACGGGTAGGCGCTACACCTTC. Amino acid sequence: CASSSGTGRRYTF.

The rearrangement uses TRBV9 and TRBJ2-1, with TRBD2 matching 7 bases. Losses at the gene ends were 0 bases for V and 4 bases for J; bases not matched to a gene: 4. The CDR3 consists of 15 residues. CDR1 is SGDLS, CDR2 YYNGEE, per germline. The CDR3 reads CASSVGTSAYNEQFF. The CDR3 DNA is TGTGCCAGCAGCGTAGGAACTAGCGCATACAATGAGCAGTTCTTC.

This clone was picked up one time. The V call is TRBV30, the J call TRBJ1-1; D ambiguous. Between the trimmed V and J ends, which lost 2 bases and 3 bases, there was a span of 13 bases. This CDR3 spans 14 amino acids. CDR1 and CDR2 (germline): GTSNPN, SVGIG (reference sequence). The CDR3 nucleotides read TGTGCCTGGAGTCTTCCGGGTAGGGACACTGAAGCTTTCTTT. Protein product: CAWSLPGRDTEAFF.

This rearrangement joins TRBV2 to TRBJ1-1; 8 bases agree with TRBD1. V lost 6 bases and J lost 1; bases outside the gene matches: 7. Germline V gene data show CDR1 as SNHLY and CDR2 as FYNNEI. The CDR3 is 15 amino acids. CDR3 bases: TGTGCCAGCAGGGGGAGACAGGGGAGGAACACTGAAGCTTTCTTT. It is translated as CASRGRQGRNTEAFF.

V and J are TRBV7-3 and TRBJ1-2; tentative D call: TRBD1 (6 bases). Trimming removed 5 bases from V and 1 base from J, with 17 bases in between. The germline V gene has CDR1 SGHTA and CDR2 FQGTGA. This CDR3 spans 16 amino acids. The CDR3: CASSPGQPGFNYGYTF. CDR3 coding DNA: TGTGCCAGCAGCCCCGGACAGCCAGGCTTTAACTATGGCTACACCTTC.

The chain employs TRBV30 and TRBJ2-2; 8 bases align to TRBD1. This CDR3 contains 15 residues. Germline-derived CDR1 and CDR2 are GTSNPN and SVGIG (reference sequence). With 0 bases clipped from V and 3 bases from J, the junction kept 3 bases outside the gene matches. CDR3 sequence: CAWSVVTGDTGELFF. The DNA of the CDR3 is TGTGCCTGGAGTGTGGTGACAGGGGACACCGGGGAGCTGTTTTTT.

The gene calls are TRBV3-1 (or the pseudogene TRBV3-2) and TRBJ2-3; a weak D match, TRBD2 (5 bases). This CDR3 spans 14 amino acids. Germline V gene sequence: CDR1 LGHDT, CDR2 YNNKEL (reference sequence). The V end lost 1 base, the J end lost 4 bases, and 9 bases lay between the germline ends. The CDR3 loop reads CASSQAISADTQYF. CDR3 DNA: TGTGCCAGCAGCCAAGCAATTAGCGCAGATACGCAGTATTTT.

This chain joins TRBV5-5 and TRBJ1-1; TRBD1 is a possible D gene (5 bases). Germline CDR1 reads SGHKS; CDR2 reads YYEKEE (reference sequence). With 6 bases removed from V and 4 bases from J, the gap between germline ends came to 13 bases. The CDR3 loop spans 13 amino acids. CDR3: CASTLGVGTEAFF. The CDR3 bases are TGTGCCAGCACCTTAGGGGTAGGCACTGAAGCTTTCTTT. Supplemented by reference TRBV5-5 and TRBJ1-1, the full variable domain reads DAGVTQSPTHLIKTRGQQVTLRCSPISGHKSVSWYQQVLGQGPQFIFQYYEKEERGRGNFPDRFSARQFPNYSSELNVNALLLGDSALYLCASTLGVGTEAFFGQGTRLTVV.

The chain combines TRBV6-8 with TRBJ2-1, with 10 bases fitting TRBD2. Germline V gives CDR1 MNHGY, CDR2 SAAAGT. This CDR3 contains 16 residues. After removal of 1 base from V and 9 bases from J, the junction contained 9 bases not matched to a gene. CDR3 sequence (DNA): TGTGCCAGCAGTTACTTCCTAGCGGGAGTACTAGGTGAGCAGTTCTTC. It is translated as CASSYFLAGVLGEQFF.

The chain recombines TRBV7-9 with TRBJ2-3; D unresolved. V shed 5 bases and J shed 2 bases, with 2 bases lying between them. This CDR3 has 11 residues. Germline V gives CDR1 SEHNR, CDR2 FQNEAQ (reference sequence). The CDR3 spells CASSATDTQYF. The CDR3 DNA follows: TGTGCCAGCAGCGCCACAGATACGCAGTATTTT.

The CDR3 DNA reads as TGTGCCAGCAGTGAACTAGCGGGTAGCACAGATACGCAGTATTTT. Protein product: CASSELAGSTDTQYF. The V and J genes are TRBV6-4 and TRBJ2-3, with TRBD2 identical over 9 bases. The CDR3 is made up of 15 amino acids. Germline V CDR1 and CDR2: MRHNA, SNTAGT. The ends lost 3 bases at V and 0 bases at J; junction bases unmatched: 1.

The chain joins TRBV18 to TRBJ2-3, with D possibly matching TRBD2 (5 bases). The V end lost 3 bases, the J end lost 1 base, and 14 bases lay between the germline ends. This CDR3 has 16 amino acids. CDR1 is KGHSH, CDR2 LQKENI, per germline. CDR3 residues: CASSPQLARGTDTQYF. The CDR3 DNA follows: TGTGCCAGCTCACCCCAGCTAGCTAGGGGCACAGATACGCAGTATTTT.

This chain joins TRBV4-1 and TRBJ1-4, with D possibly matching TRBD1 (5 bases). Trimming cost V 6 bases and J 7 bases, with 15 bases left between them. Germline loops: CDR1 MGHRA, CDR2 YSYEKL. This CDR3 is built from 14 residues. CDR3 sequence reads: CASSPGGGGEKLFF. CDR3 nucleotide sequence: TGCGCCAGCAGTCCTGGTGGGGGTGGTGAAAAACTGTTTTTT.